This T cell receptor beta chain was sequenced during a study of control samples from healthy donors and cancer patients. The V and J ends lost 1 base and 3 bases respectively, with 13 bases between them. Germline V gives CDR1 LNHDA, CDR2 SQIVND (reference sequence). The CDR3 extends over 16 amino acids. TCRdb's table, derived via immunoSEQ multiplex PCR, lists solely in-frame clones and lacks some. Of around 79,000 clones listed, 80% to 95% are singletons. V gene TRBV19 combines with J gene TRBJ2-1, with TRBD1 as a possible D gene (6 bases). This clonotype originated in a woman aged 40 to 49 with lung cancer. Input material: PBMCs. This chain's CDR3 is CASSIAKGRGYNEQFF. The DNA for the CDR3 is TGTGCCAGTAGTATAGCGAAGGGCAGGGGCTACAATGAGCAGTTCTTC.